This T cell receptor (beta chain) was captured by sequencing in a study of shared clonotypes between healthy human individuals. Once extracted for a subset, genomic DNA was divided evenly among several immunoSEQ plates. Produced via immunoSEQ multiplex PCR; TCRdb's table is partial and in-frame only. The sample consists of about 2 million clones, roughly 96% of them appearing once. About this clone: Its antigen remains unknown.

V lost 3 bases and J lost 1; bases outside the gene matches: 10. The CDR3 totals 19 residues. Looked up from germline, CDR1 is KGHSH and CDR2 is LQKENI. Study results and limitations: All-four-donor shared clonotypes had higher generation probabilities than non-shared clonotypes did. Sorted-subset samples were not fully sequenced, rarefaction indicated.

The chain joins TRBV18 to TRBJ1-6; TRBD1 agrees at 9 bases. Sequencing used naive CD4+ T cells sorted from blood. Described subset: CD45RA+ positively selected. The sequence was obtained from a man between 18 and 35 years old in good health. The CDR3 DNA follows: TGTGCCAGCTCACCCTCACCCGACAGGGGGTATTCCTATAATTCACCCCTCCACTTT. Protein: CASSPSPDRGYSYNSPLHF.